This TCR beta chain was recovered during a study of glioma-infiltrating T cells. Findings and limits, study-wide: Only very few CDR3 sequences appeared in both tissue and blood.

Amplification of TCR alpha and beta CDR3 regions from RNA used iRepertoire nested multiplex PCR. One-step reverse transcription and amplification started from approximately 100-400 ng of tissue mRNA or PBMC total RNA. TCRdb re-called the multiplex PCR reads with MiXCR, one entry per CDR3 protein. The sample consists of about 180,000 distinct CDR3 sequences, over 40% of them appearing once. This clonotype was recorded at least ten times. What it binds is unknown. V was shortened by 10 bases and J by 5 bases, with 14 bases between the two germline ends. The CDR3 consists of 12 residues. Germline V lookup: CDR1 SNHLY, CDR2 FYNNEI.

The chain combines TRBV2 with TRBJ1-2; D remains unclear. Sequencing input: glioma tissue, nonneoplastic brain tissue, or PBMCs (not recorded which). This receptor was taken from a human donor with low-grade glioma or glioblastoma, undergoing nonglioma brain surgery, or in good health (not recorded which). In nucleotides, the CDR3 is TGTGCCACCTCCGAGACACCGTATGGCTACACCTTC. Translating gives CATSETPYGYTF.